Each of the 26 T cell receptor beta chains below was sequenced from the same sample in a study of shared clonotypes between healthy human individuals. Profiling relied on immunoSEQ multiplex PCR, and the TCRdb table lists in-frame clones only, not all of them. The sample has some 700,000 clones; 90% are singletons. Sequences were obtained from memory CD8+ T cells from PBMCs. Regarding subset: CD45RO+ cells pooled with CCR7-negative TemRA cells. The receptor source for this set is a man younger than 35 in good health. Some clones in this sample may be carry-over from other donors' samples.

This clone showed up just once. This sequence joins TRBV10-2 and TRBJ2-1; possible D gene TRBD1, 7 bases. This CDR3 contains 18 residues. The germline V gene has CDR1 WSHSY and CDR2 SAAADI. Trimming took 0 bases from V and 7 from J, leaving 22 bases between them. CDR3 nucleotides: TGCGCCAGCAGTGAGTCGCCGTCCTGGCAGGGGGGAAGTAATGAGCAGTTCTTC. Amino acid sequence: CASSESPSWQGGSNEQFF.

The chain has TRBV9 and TRBJ2-1, with D possibly matching TRBD2 (7 bases). Trimming took 2 bases from V and 4 from J, leaving 19 bases between them. Looked up from germline, CDR1 is SGDLS and CDR2 is YYNGEE. The CDR3 spans 17 residues. CDR3 protein: CASSVPLGGGRYNEQFF. CDR3 nucleotide sequence: TGTGCCAGCAGCGTCCCCCTAGGGGGAGGGAGGTACAATGAGCAGTTCTTC.

This clone is a singleton in its sample. J is TRBJ2-7 and V is TRBV4-2, with D unclear. The CDR3 has 13 residues. Germline loops: CDR1 LGHNA, CDR2 YNFKEQ. V lost 8 bases to trimming and J lost 3 bases, with 14 bases between them. The CDR3 region has the DNA TGTGCCAGCGCTATGCGCGAGGACTACGAGCAGTACTTC. This gives the protein CASAMREDYEQYF.

V and J are TRBV7-9 and TRBJ2-2; TRBD2 agrees at 9 bases. Germline trimming cut 4 bases from V and 5 bases from J; bases unmatched to any gene: 8. The CDR3 is 16 residues long. The germline CDR1 and CDR2 sequences are SEHNR and FQNEAQ (reference sequence). The CDR3 spells CASSSPLSGRTGELFF. The CDR3 DNA reads TGTGCCAGCAGCTCCCCGCTTAGCGGGAGAACCGGGGAGCTGTTTTTT.

The rearrangement joins TRBV27 to TRBJ2-7; 7 positions agree with TRBD1. J lost 6 bases, V lost 11 bases, and 16 bases had no gene match. The germline gives CDR1 MNHEY, CDR2 SMNVEV (reference sequence). This CDR3 is 14 amino acids long. The CDR3 loop reads CARNRGTVKGEQYF. The CDR3 DNA follows: TGTGCCCGTAACCGTGGGACAGTTAAAGGCGAGCAGTACTTC.

This chain connects TRBV2 to TRBJ2-7; D is possibly TRBD2 (7 bases). The germline V gene has CDR1 SNHLY and CDR2 FYNNEI. V dropped 8 bases and J dropped 3 bases, with 11 bases sitting between them. The CDR3 is 12 residues long. The CDR3 sequence: CASGGAIYEQYF. DNA for the CDR3: TGTGCCAGCGGGGGGGCTATCTACGAGCAGTACTTC. The whole variable domain, remainder taken from reference TRBV2 and TRBJ2-7, is EPEVTQTPSHQVTQMGQEVILRCVPISNHLYFYWYRQILGQKVEFLVSFYNNEISEKSEIFDDQFSVERPDGSNFTLKIRSTKLEDSAMYFCASGGAIYEQYFGPGTRLTVT.

The gene calls are TRBV28 and TRBJ2-7; D is perhaps TRBD1 or TRBD2 (5 bases each). Per germline, CDR1 MDHEN and CDR2 SYDVKM. The ends were cut back, 10 bases at V and 4 bases at J, with 17 bases in the middle. CDR3 length equals 13 residues. The CDR3 loop reads CATRDVNPYEQYF. CDR3 nucleotide sequence: TGTGCCACCCGGGACGTCAACCCTTACGAGCAGTACTTC. The entire variable domain, with the rest obtained from reference TRBV28 and TRBJ2-7, is as follows: DVKVTQSSRYLVKRTGEKVFLECVQDMDHENMFWYRQDPGLGLRLIYFSYDVKMKEKGDIPEGYSVSREKKERFSLILESASTNQTSMYLCATRDVNPYEQYFGPGTRLTVT.

This sequence joins TRBV7-2 and TRBJ2-7; 8 bases match TRBD2. Losses at the gene ends were 5 bases for V and 0 bases for J; bases not matched to a gene: 15. Germline CDR1 reads SGHTA; CDR2 reads FQGNSA. The length of the CDR3 is 18 residues. This chain's CDR3 is CASSPESLAGPYSYEQYF. The CDR3 DNA reads as TGTGCCAGCAGCCCCGAGAGTCTAGCGGGTCCCTACTCCTACGAGCAGTACTTC.

This chain links TRBV19 with TRBJ1-5, with D perhaps matching TRBD1 (5 bases). Trimming stripped 1 base from V and 6 bases from J, with 13 bases between. The length of the CDR3 is 15 residues. Germline CDR1 and CDR2: LNHDA and SQIVND (reference sequence). CDR3 bases: TGTGCCAGTAGTATAGTCCCGACAGCTTTTCAGCCCCAGCATTTT. Its protein is CASSIVPTAFQPQHF. The full variable domain, in which reference TRBV19 and TRBJ1-5 provide the parts outside the CDR3, is DGGITQSPKYLFRKEGQNVTLSCEQNLNHDAMYWYRQDPGQGLRLIYYSQIVNDFQKGDIAEGYSVSREKKESFPLTVTSAQKNPTAFYLCASSIVPTAFQPQHFGDGTRLSIL.

The V gene is TRBV19, the J gene TRBJ1-2; TRBD1 agrees at 11 bases. This CDR3 region has 15 residues. Looked up from germline, CDR1 is LNHDA and CDR2 is SQIVND (reference sequence). The junction had 7 bases not matched to a gene; V was cut back by 6 bases and J by 4 bases. CDR3 DNA sequence: TGTGCCAGTAGGCCCGGGACAGGGGGGATCTATGGCTACACCTTC. This encodes CASRPGTGGIYGYTF. The variable domain in full, completed from reference TRBV19 and TRBJ1-2, reads DGGITQSPKYLFRKEGQNVTLSCEQNLNHDAMYWYRQDPGQGLRLIYYSQIVNDFQKGDIAEGYSVSREKKESFPLTVTSAQKNPTAFYLCASRPGTGGIYGYTFGSGTRLTVV.

J is TRBJ2-7 and V is TRBV6-5, with a tentative D call TRBD1 (5 bases). The germline V gene has CDR1 MNHEY and CDR2 SVGAGI. There are 15 residues in the CDR3. The V end lost 5 bases, the J end lost 4 bases, and 18 bases lay between the germline ends. The CDR3 DNA is TGTGCCAGCAGTCCACTACCCGGACAAGTTTACGAGCAGTACTTC. It codes for CASSPLPGQVYEQYF.

The genes are TRBV28 and TRBJ2-7; tentative D call: TRBD1 (6 bases). V dropped 6 bases and J dropped 5 bases, with 17 bases sitting between them. Looked up from germline, CDR1 is MDHEN and CDR2 is SYDVKM. This CDR3 comprises 14 residues. Written as DNA, the CDR3 is TGTGCCAGCAGGAAAGGCAGGGGCCTCGACGAGCAGTACTTC. Translation gives CASRKGRGLDEQYF.

The chain combines TRBV27 with TRBJ2-1; D may be TRBD2 (6 bases). V shed 5 bases and J shed 1 base, with 9 bases lying between them. Germline lookup yields CDR1 MNHEY and CDR2 SMNVEV (reference sequence). The CDR3 is 14 amino acids. The CDR3 loop is CASSARGSYNEQFF. The CDR3 DNA reads TGTGCCAGCAGTGCCCGGGGGTCCTACAATGAGCAGTTCTTC.

The rearrangement uses TRBV7-2 and TRBJ1-1, with 8 bases matching TRBD1. The length of the CDR3 is 16 residues. Trimming at V came to 4 bases and at J to 4 bases, leaving 11 bases not matched to a gene. From germline, CDR1 is SGHTA and CDR2 FQGNSA. The CDR3: CASSSFGQGGSTEAFF. The DNA for the CDR3 is TGTGCCAGCAGCTCTTTTGGACAGGGAGGGAGCACTGAAGCTTTCTTT.

This CDR3 is CASRSDSQPQHF. The CDR3 DNA reads as TGTGCCAGCAGGTCCGATAGTCAGCCCCAGCATTTT. The chain links TRBV7-6 to TRBJ1-5, with no clear D. The CDR3 contains 12 residues. Trimming cost V 6 bases and J 6 bases, with 9 bases left between them. The germline V gene has CDR1 SGHVS and CDR2 FNYEAQ.

In DNA, the CDR3 is TGTGCCAGCAGTGAAGTAGCAGCTTCTTACTCTGGAAACACCATATATTTT. Its protein is CASSEVAASYSGNTIYF. V is TRBV6-1 and J is TRBJ1-3; D remains ambiguous. Per germline, CDR1 MNHNS and CDR2 SASEGT. The CDR3 extends over 17 amino acids. With 1 base removed from V and 0 bases from J, the gap between germline ends came to 13 bases.

The rearrangement joins TRBV7-9 to TRBJ2-7; TRBD1 aligns across 9 bases. Germline V lookup: CDR1 SEHNR, CDR2 FQNEAQ (reference sequence). Unmatched junction bases numbered 10, after V lost 5 bases and J lost 2 bases. This CDR3 has 16 amino acids. This chain's CDR3 is CASSPEAGTGTYEQYF. In DNA, the CDR3 is TGTGCCAGCAGCCCAGAGGCCGGGACAGGGACCTACGAGCAGTACTTC.

The rearrangement joins TRBV7-9 to TRBJ1-2, with D unresolved. V shed 7 bases and J shed 3 bases, with 18 bases lying between them. CDR3 length: 15 residues. CDR1 SEHNR and CDR2 FQNEAQ come from the germline V gene (reference sequence). CDR3 coding DNA: TGTGCCAGCACCCCGCCAGGACGGCATTACTATGGCTACACCTTC. This codes for CASTPPGRHYYGYTF.

The rearrangement links TRBV11-2 to TRBJ2-1; 7 bases match TRBD1. The length of the CDR3 is 16 residues. J lost 8 bases, V lost 6 bases, and 16 bases had no gene match. From germline, CDR1 is SGHAT and CDR2 FQNNGV. The CDR3 reads CASSTKATDRRDEQFF. The CDR3 DNA sequence: TGTGCCAGCAGTACGAAAGCGACGGACAGGCGGGATGAGCAGTTCTTC.

The J gene is TRBJ2-2, the V gene TRBV7-2, with D possibly TRBD2 on 6 matching bases. The CDR3 is made up of 15 amino acids. Trimming removed 7 bases at V and 3 bases at J, with 15 bases between. Germline loops: CDR1 SGHTA, CDR2 FQGNSA. CDR3 loop: CASTPRETYTGELFF. CDR3 coding DNA: TGTGCCAGCACCCCTCGGGAGACCTACACCGGGGAGCTGTTTTTT.

This chain joins TRBV9 and TRBJ2-6; the D is unclear. This CDR3 has 15 residues. Per germline, CDR1 SGDLS and CDR2 YYNGEE. The V end was cut by 4 bases, the J end by 2 bases, with 10 bases between. The CDR3 DNA follows: TGTGCCAGCAGCTACGATGCGGCTGGGGCCAACGTCCTGACTTTC. It codes for CASSYDAAGANVLTF.

The chain joins TRBV7-9 to TRBJ2-7; D remains unclear. From germline, CDR1 is SEHNR and CDR2 FQNEAQ (reference sequence). Trimming left V 0 bases short and J 6 bases short, with 6 bases between. This CDR3 is 12 amino acids long. The CDR3 nucleotides are TGTGCCAGCAGCTTAGCCACTCCCGAGCAGTACTTC. Encoded protein: CASSLATPEQYF. The variable domain in full, with the rest retrieved from reference TRBV7-9 and TRBJ2-7, is DTGVSQNPRHKITKRGQNVTFRCDPISEHNRLYWYRQTLGQGPEFLTYFQNEAQLEKSRLLSDRFSAERPKGSFSTLEIQRTEQGDSAMYLCASSLATPEQYFGPGTRLTVT.

This chain links TRBV7-3 with TRBJ2-7; D is unresolved. V lost 11 bases, J lost 0 bases, and 14 bases lay in between. Looked up from germline, CDR1 is SGHTA and CDR2 is FQGTGA. The CDR3 runs to 13 residues. CDR3 region: CAELGQSSYEQYF. CDR3 coding DNA: TGTGCCGAGTTAGGGCAGAGCTCCTACGAGCAGTACTTC.

This chain connects TRBV4-3 to TRBJ2-7; D is possibly TRBD2 (5 bases). The CDR3 is made up of 17 amino acids. The germline CDR1 and CDR2 sequences are LGHNA and YSLEER. Between the trimmed V and J ends, which lost 0 bases and 5 bases, there was a span of 20 bases. The CDR3 protein is CASSQDFRGSLPHEQYF. For the CDR3, the DNA is TGCGCCAGCAGCCAAGATTTTCGAGGGTCCCTCCCCCACGAGCAGTACTTC.

The chain is built from TRBV9 and TRBJ2-7; D is unclear. Germline V CDR1 and CDR2: SGDLS, YYNGEE. The length of the CDR3 is 14 residues. The V end lost 1 base, the J end lost 3 bases, and 11 bases lay between the germline ends. This CDR3 is CASSVSHGYYEQYF. The CDR3 region has the DNA TGTGCCAGCAGCGTATCCCACGGCTACTACGAGCAGTACTTC.

This sequence joins TRBV19 and TRBJ1-2; 8 bases line up with TRBD1. The trim removed 3 bases at V and 4 bases at J, leaving 13 bases unmatched. This CDR3 spans 17 amino acids. Germline CDR1 LNHDA, CDR2 SQIVND (reference sequence). The CDR3 reads CASSIRPGRGLGYGYTF. The CDR3 DNA sequence: TGTGCCAGTAGTATTAGACCAGGCAGGGGGCTTGGCTATGGCTACACCTTC.